A single sample gave rise to the 13 T cell receptor beta chains below, sequenced in a study of beta chain features in type 1 diabetes. cDNA synthesis used the whole RNA isolate, giving expressed TCRB sequences. TCRdb's copy holds only in-frame clones and misses some; the assay was immunoSEQ multiplex PCR. The profile shows around 300,000 clones, about 8.5% of them singletons. Sequenced sample: central memory CD4+ T cells from blood. Every receptor here comes from a woman aged 18-30 years in good health.

The sample holds a few counts of this clone. The gene calls are TRBV29-1 and TRBJ2-6; D may be TRBD1 (6 bases). The CDR3 contains 13 residues. Per the germline V gene, CDR1 is SQVTM and CDR2 is ANQGSEA. With 8 bases removed from V and 2 bases from J, the gap between germline ends came to 10 bases. The CDR3 loop is CSFRGPGANVLTF. The DNA of the CDR3 is TGCAGCTTCAGGGGCCCTGGGGCCAACGTCCTGACTTTC.

In this sample, this clone turned up many times. The chain links TRBV2 to TRBJ2-3; the D gene is possibly TRBD2 (6 bases). CDR1 and CDR2 from the germline V gene are SNHLY and FYNNEI. The CDR3 has 14 residues. V was clipped by 7 bases and J by 6 bases, with 17 bases between them. CDR3 sequence (DNA): TGTGCCAGCACGGCGGGATACCCCTCCGATACGCAGTATTTT. It yields the protein CASTAGYPSDTQYF.

This clone was picked up a small number of times. J is TRBJ2-3 and V is TRBV4-2; D ambiguous. V gave up 2 bases and J gave up 2 bases, with 5 bases separating them. The CDR3 covers 13 residues. The germline V gene has CDR1 LGHNA and CDR2 YNFKEQ. CDR3 protein: CASSQRNTDTQYF. In DNA, the CDR3 is TGTGCCAGCAGCCAAAGAAACACAGATACGCAGTATTTT.

This clone was observed a few times. V and J are TRBV7-2 and TRBJ2-6, with 7 bases aligning to TRBD2. The CDR3 runs 15 residues. The ends lost 4 bases at V and 1 base at J; junction bases unmatched: 1. Per the germline V gene, CDR1 is SGHTA and CDR2 is FQGNSA. DNA for the CDR3: TGTGCCAGCAGCTGGGGACTATCTGGGGCCAACGTCCTGACTTTC. Encoded protein: CASSWGLSGANVLTF.

The genes are TRBV5-4 and TRBJ2-1, with 7 bases lining up with TRBD2. Trimming removed 4 bases from V and 6 bases from J; junction bases left unmatched: 10. CDR1 and CDR2 from the germline V gene are SGHNT and YYREEE (reference sequence). The CDR3 runs to 15 residues. This CDR3 reads CASSPGGSGLNEQFF. Written as DNA, the CDR3 is TGTGCCAGCAGCCCAGGTGGTAGCGGGCTCAATGAGCAGTTCTTC.

A few counts support this clone. The chain couples TRBV10-3 to TRBJ2-7, with D perhaps matching TRBD2 (5 bases). Germline V gene sequence: CDR1 ENHRY, CDR2 SYGVKD. The CDR3 contains 12 residues. Between the trimmed V and J ends, which lost 8 bases and 2 bases, there was a span of 10 bases. CDR3 DNA: TGTGCCATCTCGGGATCCACCTACGAGCAGTACGTC. It specifies CAISGSTYEQYV.

V and J are TRBV11-3 and TRBJ2-7; 7 bases align to TRBD2. The CDR3 consists of 18 residues. Looked up from germline, CDR1 is SGHNT and CDR2 is YENEEA. V lost 5 bases and J lost 0; bases outside the gene matches: 16. In DNA, the CDR3 is TGTGCCAGCAGCACGGCCGGTAGGTCTAGCGGAGCCTCCTACGAGCAGTACTTC. Its protein is CASSTAGRSSGASYEQYF. The full variable domain, its missing parts supplied by reference TRBV11-3 and TRBJ2-7, is EAGVVQSPRYKIIEKKQPVAFWCNPISGHNTLYWYLQNLGQGPELLIRYENEEAVDDSQLPKDRFSAERLKGVDSTLKIQPAELGDSAVYLCASSTAGRSSGASYEQYFGPGTRLTVT.

The genes are TRBV5-1 and TRBJ2-3; perhaps TRBD1 as D (6 bases). Germline CDR1 reads SGHRS; CDR2 reads YFSETQ. The CDR3 is 14 residues long. Trimming shortened V by 6 bases and J by 2 bases, and 13 bases separated the two germline ends. The CDR3 DNA reads as TGCGCCAGCAAACAGGGAGTCGTCACAGATACGCAGTATTTT. As protein: CASKQGVVTDTQYF. The whole variable domain, remainder taken from reference TRBV5-1 and TRBJ2-3, is KAGVTQTPRYLIKTRGQQVTLSCSPISGHRSVSWYQQTPGQGLQFLFEYFSETQRNKGNFPGRFSGRQFSNSRSEMNVSTLELGDSALYLCASKQGVVTDTQYFGPGTRLTVL.

The rearrangement uses TRBV5-8 and TRBJ2-1; D unclear. CDR1 is SGHTS, CDR2 YDEGEE, per germline. The germline V and J ends were trimmed by 0 bases and 4 bases, with 5 bases remaining between them. The CDR3 has 13 amino acids. The CDR3 DNA reads TGTGCCAGCAGCTTGGTACGATACAATGAGCAGTTCTTC. This gives the protein CASSLVRYNEQFF.

This chain uses TRBV6-5 with TRBJ1-5; the D is unclear. This CDR3 contains 15 residues. Germline V gene data show CDR1 as MNHEY and CDR2 as SVGAGI. The ends were cut back, 7 bases at V and 5 bases at J, with 18 bases in the middle. As DNA, the CDR3 is TGTGCCAGCACCCTTGCGGGCAGTAGACATCAGCCCCAGCATTTT. Residues: CASTLAGSRHQPQHF.

This clone was picked up a small number of times. The chain joins TRBV6-1 to TRBJ1-4; the D is unclear. The germline CDR1 and CDR2 sequences are MNHNS and SASEGT. This CDR3 is 15 amino acids long. V dropped 1 base and J dropped 7 bases, with 13 bases sitting between them. This CDR3 reads CASSEEGSGGEKLFF. In DNA form, the CDR3 reads TGTGCCAGCAGTGAAGAAGGTTCGGGTGGTGAAAAACTGTTTTTT.

This clone showed up just a few times. This specimen includes other DNA sequences encoding the same CDR3. V usage is TRBV20-1 and J usage is TRBJ2-7; D is uncertain. This CDR3 spans 11 amino acids. CDR1 is DFQATT, CDR2 SNEGSKA, per germline (reference sequence). In DNA, the CDR3 is TGCAGCGCTTCTATCTCCTACGAGCAGTACGTC. It specifies CSASISYEQYV.

A few counts support this clone. V is TRBV7-2 and J is TRBJ2-5; 8 bases agree with TRBD2. The CDR3 consists of 15 residues. J gave up 8 bases and V 4 bases, and 12 bases lay outside the gene matches. CDR1 SGHTA and CDR2 FQGNSA come from the germline V gene. The CDR3 DNA follows: TGTGCCAGCAGCTCGGGGGGGAGCGCTTCAGACACCCAGTACTTC. Translating it yields CASSSGGSASDTQYF.